Shown below are 8 T cell receptor beta chains from a single sample sequenced in a study of shared clonotypes between healthy human individuals. Terminally differentiated effector memory CD45RA+ cells were left out of the naive CD8 fraction, which was CD45RO-negative and positively selected for CCR7. Clones were read by immunoSEQ multiplex PCR, and TCRdb kept only the in-frame ones, dropping some. The table shows 1.5 million to 2.5 million clones, with about 95% occurring only once. Material: naive CD8+ T cells sorted from blood. The source of these receptors is a man younger than 35 in good health.

For the CDR3, the DNA is TGTGCCACCAGGGCTAGCGGGGGGGCTTTCGGTGAGCAGTACTTC. This encodes CATRASGGAFGEQYF. The rearrangement joins TRBV15 to TRBJ2-7, with 12 bases identical to TRBD2. The CDR3 loop spans 15 amino acids. Trimming at V came to 6 bases and at J to 7 bases, leaving 10 bases not matched to a gene. The germline V gene encodes CDR1 LNHNV and CDR2 YYDKDF (reference sequence).

V gene TRBV10-1 combines with J gene TRBJ2-5; TRBD1 matches 11 bases. Germline lookup yields CDR1 WNHNN and CDR2 SYGVQD (reference sequence). The CDR3 contains 14 residues. J gave up 5 bases and V 4 bases, and 3 bases lay outside the gene matches. The CDR3 coding sequence is TGCGCCAGCAGTGGGGGACAGGGGGAGGAGACCCAGTACTTC. Translated: CASSGGQGEETQYF.

Concerning this clone: The sample carries other DNA sequences with the same CDR3. This chain's CDR3 is CASSHPRDGSYEQYF. CDR3 bases: TGTGCCAGCAGTCACCCCCGGGACGGGTCCTACGAGCAGTACTTC. The V gene is TRBV7-9, the J gene TRBJ2-7, with D perhaps given as TRBD1 or TRBD2 (5 bases each). Trimming removed 6 bases at V and 1 base at J, with 16 bases between. Germline values: CDR1 SEHNR, CDR2 FQNEAQ (reference sequence). The CDR3 is made up of 15 amino acids.

The chain uses TRBV27 and TRBJ1-4; D is possibly TRBD1 (5 bases). The CDR3 has 14 residues. V was cut by 5 bases and J by 6 bases, with 13 bases left in between. Germline-derived CDR1 and CDR2 are MNHEY and SMNVEV (reference sequence). The chain's CDR3 is CASSAAGRDEKLFF. The CDR3 DNA reads TGTGCCAGCAGTGCCGCGGGGCGTGATGAAAAACTGTTTTTT.

Comment on this clone: Other nucleotide sequences in the sample specify the same CDR3. The chain carries TRBV4-1 and TRBJ2-7, with 7 bases aligning to TRBD1. V was pared by 2 bases and J by 0 bases, with 1 base of the junction left unmatched. The CDR3 is made up of 14 amino acids. CDR1 and CDR2 from the germline V gene are MGHRA and YSYEKL. The CDR3 sequence is CASSQRDSSYEQYF. CDR3 in DNA: TGCGCCAGCAGCCAAAGGGACAGCTCCTACGAGCAGTACTTC.

The chain has TRBV7-6 and TRBJ1-1; 7 nucleotides line up with TRBD1. V was pared by 5 bases and J by 5 bases, with 5 bases of the junction left unmatched. The CDR3 runs 13 residues. Germline CDR1 is SGHVS and CDR2 is FNYEAQ. The chain's CDR3 is CASSPTGRTEAFF. Here the CDR3 DNA reads TGTGCCAGCAGCCCGACAGGGAGAACTGAAGCTTTCTTT.

This chain links TRBV27 with TRBJ2-7, with TRBD1 as a possible D gene (6 bases). Germline CDR1 and CDR2: MNHEY and SMNVEV (reference sequence). This CDR3 has 14 amino acids. The ends were cut back, 2 bases at V and 6 bases at J, with 14 bases in the middle. The CDR3, as DNA: TGTGCCAGCAGTTTAACGACAGGTTCGGGCGAGCAGTACTTC. Translating it yields CASSLTTGSGEQYF.

The V gene is TRBV6-5, the J gene TRBJ2-7; possible D gene TRBD2, 5 bases. The CDR3 has 14 residues. The ends were cut back, 5 bases at V and 0 bases at J, with 11 bases in the middle. Germline V lookup: CDR1 MNHEY, CDR2 SVGAGI. As DNA, the CDR3 is TGTGCCAGCAGTCTCGGACTGTACTCCTACGAGCAGTACTTC. Its translation: CASSLGLYSYEQYF.